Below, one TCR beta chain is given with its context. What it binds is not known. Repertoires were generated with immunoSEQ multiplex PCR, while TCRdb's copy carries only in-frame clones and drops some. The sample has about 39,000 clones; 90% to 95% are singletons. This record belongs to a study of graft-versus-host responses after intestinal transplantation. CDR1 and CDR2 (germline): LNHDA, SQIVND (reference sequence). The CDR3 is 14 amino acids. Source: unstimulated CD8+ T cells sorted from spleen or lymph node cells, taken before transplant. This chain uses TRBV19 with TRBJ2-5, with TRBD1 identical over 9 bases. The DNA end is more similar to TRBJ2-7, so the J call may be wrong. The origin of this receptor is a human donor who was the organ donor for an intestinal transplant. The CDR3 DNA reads TGTGCCAGTAGTCCGGGACAGGGAAATTACGAGCAGTACTTC. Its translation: CASSPGQGNYEQYF.